This T cell receptor beta chain was sequenced during a study of identical twins. Regarding the study as a whole: Part of the zero-insertion signal could reflect confounding by invariant MAIT and iNKT cells.

At least ten counts were recorded for this clonotype. Its antigen remains unknown. The CDR3 runs to 14 residues. Germline lookup yields CDR1 SGHAT and CDR2 FQNNGV. Trimming stripped 0 bases from V and 14 bases from J, with 14 bases between. TCRdb independently ran MiXCR on the 5' RACE reads; one entry per CDR3 protein. The repertoire holds roughly 250,000 distinct CDR3 sequences, with over 13% as singletons. The V call is TRBV11-2, the J call TRBJ1-6, with D perhaps TRBD1 (5 bases). The sequence was collected from a woman between 18 and 29 years old in good health. The material sequenced was memory (CD45RO+) T cells sorted from blood. The CDR3 region has the DNA TGTGCCAGCAGCTTAGATTGGGGGACTTCGGCCCTCCACTTT. This sequence encodes CASSLDWGTSALHF.